This T cell receptor (beta chain) derives from a study of shared clonotypes between healthy human individuals. Remarks on this clone: The antigen is not known. The junction departs from germline at one end; a sequencing error may be responsible.

Findings and caveats of the study: The researchers took only blood, and tissue repertoires probably look different.

Once extracted for a subset, genomic DNA was divided evenly among several immunoSEQ plates. Some clones are missing from TCRdb's copy, which holds only in-frame ones; the method was immunoSEQ multiplex PCR. The sample lists 2 million to 2.5 million clones, approximately 94% seen once, with roughly 0.13% in the top ten. Donors had no recently reported acute infections or vaccinations and were HIV-negative. Within Nashville, Tennessee resided all donors, each a Caucasian adult. Specimen: naive CD4+ T cells sorted from blood. Subset given: CD45RA+ positively selected. This sequence was found in a man aged 18 to 30 in good health.

CDR3 residues: CASSAGTSKDTQYF. The CDR3, as DNA: TGTGCCAGCAGCGCCGGGACTAGCAAAGATACGCAGTATTTT. The chain joins TRBV9 to TRBJ2-3; 9 nucleotides line up with TRBD2. Germline CDR1 reads SGDLS; CDR2 reads YYNGEE. The CDR3 spans 14 residues.